A selection of T cell receptor beta chains follows, all from one sample in a study of cytomegalovirus exposure and HLA in healthy donors. Measured with immunoSEQ multiplex PCR; TCRdb has only the in-frame clones, and not every one. The table records 250,000 to 350,000 clones, about nine tenths of them present only once. Sample: PBMCs. Every receptor here comes from a woman aged 18 to 35 in good health and CMV-seronegative. The CDR3 runs from the conserved cysteine through the conserved F or W. A D gene is named only where the DNA matches it firmly.

V gene,D gene,J gene,CDR3 protein
TRBV7-9,TRBD1,TRBJ2-7,CASSDYRGHYEQYF
TRBV5-1,TRBD2,TRBJ2-5,CASSLGGSGRTETQYF
TRBV27,NA,TRBJ2-7,CASSRQDAYEQYF
TRBV4-3,NA,TRBJ2-5,CASSQDPWAGQETQYF
TRBV7-6,NA,TRBJ1-2,CASSQVAQGYGYTF
TRBV2,TRBD2,TRBJ2-1,CATPGEREVVGEQFF
TRBV27,TRBD2,TRBJ2-3,CASSSRREVTDTQYF
TRBV2,NA,TRBJ2-2,CASSAKTRVGTGELFF
TRBV2,TRBD1,TRBJ2-7,CASRGTESSYEQYF
TRBV6-1,TRBD1,TRBJ1-5,CASSQGGQGSNQPQHF
TRBV7-6,NA,TRBJ1-2,CASSLGTANYGYTF
TRBV2,NA,TRBJ2-7,CASSPRDTYMGQYF
TRBV11-3,TRBD1,TRBJ2-7,CATTDATGARGYEQYF
TRBV30,NA,TRBJ1-4,CAWRVREKIRTTNEKLFF
TRBV29-1,TRBD1,TRBJ2-7,CSTAQGDAYEQYF
TRBV4-3,NA,TRBJ2-7,CASSQDRGKYEQYF
TRBV9,TRBD2,TRBJ2-7,CASSVVGLGSYEQYF
TRBV9,TRBD1,TRBJ2-2,CASSAQGAGTGELFF
TRBV29-1,TRBD1,TRBJ2-7,CSVGRDRGYEQYF
TRBV7-3,NA,TRBJ2-1,CASSIGTPGYNEQFF
TRBV9,NA,TRBJ1-3,CASSDYSGNTIYF
TRBV6-4,NA,TRBJ1-5,CASSDARSPSGNQPQHF
TRBV13,TRBD2,TRBJ2-1,CASSLDIDGTSGRGNEQFF
TRBV7-9,NA,TRBJ1-4,CASSLSEDEKLFF
TRBV7-2,NA,TRBJ1-2,CASSPGQGMFGYTF
TRBV9,NA,TRBJ1-4,CASSAIGGIGEKLFF
TRBV27,NA,TRBJ2-5,CASSSPTRRGTQYF
TRBV27,NA,TRBJ2-2,CASSFQVTGELFF
TRBV28,NA,TRBJ1-2,CASSSPQGTDYGYTF
TRBV7-9,NA,TRBJ2-7,CASSPLGGPYYEQYF
TRBV27,NA,TRBJ2-7,CASSPRTMAGGLYEQYF
TRBV19,TRBD2,TRBJ2-7,CASSMGLAGGPEQYF
TRBV9,TRBD2,TRBJ2-7,CASSARLKDRAGCFYSYEQYF
TRBV9,NA,TRBJ2-7,CASSGGAGEQYF
TRBV4-1,TRBD1,TRBJ1-2,CASSQLYEGQGTRNYGYTF
TRBV9,TRBD2,TRBJ2-7,CASSQGLGNEQYF
TRBV10-3,NA,TRBJ1-1,CAISEALTGSNTEAFF
TRBV27,NA,TRBJ2-7,CASSFGSLGEQYF
TRBV5-1,TRBD1,TRBJ1-1,CASSVTGTGTTEAFF
TRBV6-5,NA,TRBJ2-7,CASSYDIGTSGWYF
TRBV30,TRBD1,TRBJ2-7,CAWIYRGTYLGEQYF
TRBV25-1,TRBD1,TRBJ1-5,CASSDPGQHQPQHF
TRBV7-2,NA,TRBJ2-6,CASSLGGLILSGANVLTF
TRBV7-9,NA,TRBJ1-5,CASSLGRGIQPQHF
TRBV11-2,TRBD2,TRBJ2-1,CASSLGTSGKQFF
TRBV7-2,TRBD2,TRBJ2-7,CASSLVAGGGEQYF
TRBV5-6,TRBD2,TRBJ2-7,CASRPLAGNTYEQYF
TRBV19,NA,TRBJ1-4,CASSIDRGTNEKLFF
TRBV27,NA,TRBJ2-4,CASSFPTGIAKNIQYF
TRBV5-1,NA,TRBJ2-3,CASSLEGHGDTQYF
TRBV9,NA,TRBJ2-3,CASSVVGSSTDTQYF
TRBV5-1,TRBD2,TRBJ2-3,CASSVGLATDTQYF
TRBV28,NA,TRBJ1-4,CASSRQGPQEKLFF
TRBV28,NA,TRBJ2-1,CASSSKFSSYNEQFF